Here is one T cell receptor beta chain with its context. Its target is not known. The source of the sample is a study of cytomegalovirus exposure and HLA in healthy donors. General study points: Most CMV-associated TCR beta chains were later found to appear HLA-restricted. Earlier analysis yielded a pattern in which most TCR beta V segments were productive about 87% or about 30% of the time.

The CDR3 runs to 13 residues. Looked up from germline, CDR1 is SQVTM and CDR2 is ANQGSEA. V was cut by 7 bases and J by 4 bases, with 15 bases left in between. The PCR employed 60 Vbeta primers together with 13 Jbeta primers. The method was immunoSEQ multiplex PCR; TCRdb's version includes in-frame clones alone and lacks a portion of them. The sample contains around 110,000 clones, about four fifths of which appear only once. The sample was PBMCs. This chain joins TRBV29-1 and TRBJ2-3; TRBD1 is a possible D gene (5 bases). This TCR derives from a man aged 30-40 years in good health and CMV-seropositive. CDR3 residues: CSAGRDRADTQYF. For the CDR3, the DNA is TGCAGCGCTGGCAGGGATAGGGCAGATACGCAGTATTTT.